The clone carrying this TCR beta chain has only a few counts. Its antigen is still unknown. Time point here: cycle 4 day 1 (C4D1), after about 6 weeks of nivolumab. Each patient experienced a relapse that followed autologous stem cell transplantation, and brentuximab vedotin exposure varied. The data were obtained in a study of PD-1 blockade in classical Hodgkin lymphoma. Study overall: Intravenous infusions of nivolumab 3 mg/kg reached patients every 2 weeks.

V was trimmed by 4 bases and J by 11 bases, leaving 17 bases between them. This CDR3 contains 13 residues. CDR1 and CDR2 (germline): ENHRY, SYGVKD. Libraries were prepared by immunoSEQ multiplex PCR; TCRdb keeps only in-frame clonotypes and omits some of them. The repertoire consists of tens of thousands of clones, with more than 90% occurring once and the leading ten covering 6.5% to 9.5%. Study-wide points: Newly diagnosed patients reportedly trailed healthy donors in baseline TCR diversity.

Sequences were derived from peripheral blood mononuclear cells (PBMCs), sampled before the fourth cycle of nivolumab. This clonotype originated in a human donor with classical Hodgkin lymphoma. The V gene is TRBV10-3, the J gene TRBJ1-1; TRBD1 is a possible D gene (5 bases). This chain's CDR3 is CAISGTQPGGAFF. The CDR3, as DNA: TGTGCCATCAGTGGTACGCAGCCCGGGGGGGCTTTCTTT.